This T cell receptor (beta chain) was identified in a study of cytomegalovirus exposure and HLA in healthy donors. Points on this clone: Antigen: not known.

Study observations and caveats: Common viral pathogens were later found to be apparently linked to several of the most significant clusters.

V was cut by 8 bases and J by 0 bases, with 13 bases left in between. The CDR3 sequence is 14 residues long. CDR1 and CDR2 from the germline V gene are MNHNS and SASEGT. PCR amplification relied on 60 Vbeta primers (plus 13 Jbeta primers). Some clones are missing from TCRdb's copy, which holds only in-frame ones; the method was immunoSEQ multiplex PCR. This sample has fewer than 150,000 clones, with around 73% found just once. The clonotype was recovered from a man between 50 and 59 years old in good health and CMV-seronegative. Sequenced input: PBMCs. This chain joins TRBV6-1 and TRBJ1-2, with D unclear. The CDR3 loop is CASGRAGTNYGYTF. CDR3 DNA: TGTGCCAGCGGGCGTGCGGGAACTAACTATGGCTACACCTTC.